This T cell receptor (beta chain) was profiled in a study of prognosis after radiotherapy for stage I lung cancer. Study as a whole: Four or five patients had oligometastatic NSCLC after their primary tumor was surgically resected, and approximately 13 patients had newly diagnosed primary stage I lung tumors. About 7 patients presented with squamous cell carcinoma, roughly eleven with adenocarcinoma. Median age was almost 75 years (roughly 50 to 84) among 10 to 15 men and 6 or 7 women.

Study-wide points: Some patients went on to develop distant metastases. Their Shannon entropy after stereotactic body radiation therapy was lower, and its change from baseline was also lower.

This clonotype was observed a few times. Its target is not known. Germline-derived CDR1 and CDR2 are WSHSY and SAAADI. This CDR3 region has 10 residues. The V end lost 9 bases, the J end lost 10 bases, and 12 bases lay between the germline ends. Two-round multiplex PCR amplified TCR beta CDR3 from genomic DNA. The first PCR round targeted every TRBV and TRBJ gene with specific primers. One entry per CDR3 protein results from TCRdb running MiXCR on the multiplex PCR reads. This table holds roughly 12,000 distinct CDR3 sequences, about 40% found once. The chain has TRBV10-2 and TRBJ2-5; weak D call: TRBD2 (6 bases). This sequence originates from a donor over 45 with non-small cell lung cancer. The sample here was PBMCs, taken before or after stereotactic body radiation therapy (not recorded which). CDR3 nucleotide sequence: TGCGCCAGTTGGGGGGTGGGCCAGTACTTC. Translating gives CASWGVGQYF.